This T cell receptor (beta chain) was documented in a study of OX40 agonist ivuxolimab in advanced cancers. General study findings and limits: CD4+ T cells averaged fewer expanded clones than CD8+ T cells.

The V gene end was trimmed by 4 bases and the J gene end by 5 bases; junction bases not matched to a gene: 8. This CDR3 contains 14 residues. CDR1 is SGHRS, CDR2 YFSETQ, per germline. Worth noting for this clone: The antigen is unknown.

TCRdb's table, derived via immunoSEQ multiplex PCR, lists solely in-frame clones and lacks some. The data hold about 71,000 clones, with roughly three quarters observed a single time. This material consisted of CD4+ or CD8+ T cells sorted from blood, taken in a trial of the OX40 agonist ivuxolimab. The chain is built from TRBV5-1 and TRBJ2-5; 7 nucleotides line up with TRBD2. The origin of this receptor is an adult with an advanced solid tumor such as melanoma, head and neck, liver or kidney cancer. The chain's CDR3 is CASSGGLGGETQYF. CDR3 sequence (DNA): TGCGCCAGCAGCGGCGGACTAGGAGGGGAGACCCAGTACTTC.